The rows below give T cell receptor beta chains drawn from one sample of a study of blood T cell repertoires in COVID-19. Using immunoSEQ multiplex PCR, the repertoire was profiled, and TCRdb retains in-frame clones only, with some absent. The table lists more than 200,000 clones, roughly 87% of them singletons. The sample consisted of PBMCs or T cells enriched from blood (not recorded which). All receptors derive from a man younger than 40 in a cohort exposed to, infected with or recovered from COVID-19 (not recorded which). Each CDR3 is given with its conserved first and last residue. A D gene is named only where the DNA matches it firmly. The size entry is marked missing in some rows and otherwise reads once, few, many or a size class.

V	J	D	size	DNA	CDR3
TRBV13	TRBJ1-1	NA	few	TGTGCCAGCAGCTCAAAGGGGGTGGGGCTAGGCACTGAAGCTTTCTTT	CASSSKGVGLGTEAFF
TRBV28	TRBJ2-5	TRBD2	NA	TGTGCCAGCAGTTTTGGCGGGAGGGAGACCCAGTACTTC	CASSFGGRETQYF
TRBV27	TRBJ2-1	NA	few	TGTGCCAGCAGTTTCCGCCTACACTTAGCAGGACAAGACAATGAGCAGTTCTTC	CASSFRLHLAGQDNEQFF
TRBV2	TRBJ2-3	NA	NA	TGTGCTACCAGGAGGGGGCCTAGCACAGATACGCAGTATTTT	CATRRGPSTDTQYF
TRBV20-1	TRBJ2-7	NA	NA	TGCAGTGCTAGTTTAGCGACAGGCTACGAGCAGTACTTC	CSASLATGYEQYF
TRBV6-2/TRBV6-3	TRBJ2-5	TRBD1	NA	TGTGCCAGCAGTTTGGTGGGACAGGGTAGGGGCCAGTACTTC	CASSLVGQGRGQYF
TRBV9	TRBJ1-2	TRBD1	NA	TGTGCCAGCAGCGCCCGGGACAGTGTTATCGGCACCTTC	CASSARDSVIGTF
TRBV7-9	TRBJ2-1	TRBD2	NA	TGTGCCAGCAGCTCTACTAGCGGGAGTTGGATCTACAATGAGCAGTTCTTC	CASSSTSGSWIYNEQFF
TRBV5-8	TRBJ1-1	NA	NA	TGTGCCAGCAGCCCAGTGAGGACAGCCTGGGCTGAAGCTTTCTTT	CASSPVRTAWAEAFF
TRBV10-1	TRBJ2-3	TRBD2	NA	TGCGCCAGCAGACGATTGACTAGCACCAAAAGCACAGATACGCAGTATTTT	CASRRLTSTKSTDTQYF
TRBV7-2	TRBJ2-6	TRBD1	NA	TGTGCCAGCAGCTCACTAGGGGGCCCTGGGGCCAACGTCCTGACTTTC	CASSSLGGPGANVLTF
TRBV2	TRBJ1-2	NA	once	TGTGCCAGCAGACGAACCGGACAGCAAACTAACTATGGCTACACCTTC	CASRRTGQQTNYGYTF
TRBV7-3	TRBJ2-7	TRBD1	NA	TGTGCCAGCAGCTCCCAGGGGGCAGACGACGAGCAGTACTTC	CASSSQGADDEQYF
TRBV25-1	TRBJ1-4	NA	NA	TGTGCCAGCAGTGAATACCCGGACTTTGGAGAAAAACTGTTTTTT	CASSEYPDFGEKLFF
TRBV27	TRBJ1-2	NA	NA	TGTGCCAGCAGTCAAAACAGGGCCTTAACCTATGGCTACACCTTC	CASSQNRALTYGYTF
TRBV7-2	TRBJ2-1	NA	NA	TGTGCCAGCAGCTTAGATACCGGTTACAATGAGCAGTTCTTC	CASSLDTGYNEQFF
TRBV2	TRBJ1-6	NA	NA	TGTGCCAGCATTCGAGGTCCTACGGGACTTTCCGGTAATTCACCCCTCCACTTT	CASIRGPTGLSGNSPLHF
TRBV28	TRBJ2-1	TRBD2	NA	TGTGCCAGCAGTTCCTTTTGGGCTAGCGGAAAAACCTACAATGAGCAGTTCTTC	CASSSFWASGKTYNEQFF
TRBV4-3	TRBJ1-5	NA	NA	TGCGCCAGCAGCCAAGATACAGGGCCTCAGCCCCAGCATTTT	CASSQDTGPQPQHF
TRBV27	TRBJ2-3	NA	NA	TGTGCCAGCAGTTCAGGGGGCACAGATACGCAGTATTTT	CASSSGGTDTQYF
TRBV7-6	TRBJ2-7	TRBD2	NA	TGTGCCAGCAGCAATCGGGGGAGGGAACGGGAGCAGTACTTC	CASSNRGREREQYF
TRBV4-3	TRBJ1-1	NA	NA	TGCGCCAGCAGCCAAGATCGGTACAGGGCCACTGAAGCTTTCTTT	CASSQDRYRATEAFF
TRBV27	TRBJ1-5	NA	NA	TGTGCCAGCAGTTTATTAGGGGGTAGGCAGCCCCAGCATTTT	CASSLLGGRQPQHF
TRBV11-2	TRBJ2-1	TRBD2	NA	TGTGCCAGCAGCTTAGTCCCCGCGGGAGCCTACAATGAGCAGTTCTTC	CASSLVPAGAYNEQFF
TRBV19	TRBJ2-1	TRBD1	NA	TGTGCCAGTAGTCTAAGGACAGGGGATGAGCAGTTCTTC	CASSLRTGDEQFF
TRBV24-1	TRBJ2-1	TRBD1	NA	TGTGCCACCAGTGATCTACCGGGACAGGGGTACAATGAGCAGTTCTTC	CATSDLPGQGYNEQFF
TRBV18	TRBJ2-7	TRBD2	once	TGTGCCAGCTCACCAAACACCCCGGGACTAGCGGGAGCTAGGGTCCCCTACGAGCAGTACTTC	CASSPNTPGLAGARVPYEQYF
TRBV19	TRBJ2-1	TRBD2	NA	TGTGCCAGCACTATCGGTCTAGCGGGAGGGCCCTACAATGAGCAGTTCTTC	CASTIGLAGGPYNEQFF
TRBV24-1	TRBJ2-3	TRBD2	NA	TGTGCCACCAGTGACCCTAGCGGGAGGGCCAGAGATACGCAGTATTTT	CATSDPSGRARDTQYF
TRBV10-1	TRBJ2-1	TRBD2	NA	TGCGCCAGCCAACGATCCGGCGGGAGTGCAAACAATGAGCAGTTCTTC	CASQRSGGSANNEQFF
TRBV24-1	TRBJ1-3	NA	NA	TGTGCCACCAGTGCCCCTGAGGAAGGTAGGGGCATATATTTT	CATSAPEEGRGIYF
TRBV7-9	TRBJ2-1	TRBD2	once	TGTGCCAGCAGCTTAGTGGGGACTAACTACAATGAGCAGTTCTTC	CASSLVGTNYNEQFF
TRBV19	TRBJ2-7	TRBD2	NA	TGTGCCAGTAGTATAGTAGGGGGGACTAGCGCCTCCTACGAGCAGTACTTC	CASSIVGGTSASYEQYF
TRBV20-1	TRBJ1-2	NA	NA	TGCAGTGCTTGGACAGTGGGCTACACCTTC	CSAWTVGYTF
TRBV28	TRBJ1-1	NA	NA	TGTGCCAGCAGTCCCTTACAGTCGAGCACTGAAGCTTTCTTT	CASSPLQSSTEAFF
TRBV27	TRBJ2-5	NA	NA	TGTGCCAGCAGGATATATCTTGGGCCTCGTCAAGAGACCCAGTACTTC	CASRIYLGPRQETQYF
TRBV4-2	TRBJ2-7	NA	NA	TGTGCCAGCAGCCAAGTTACGGGAGCGACCGCCGAGCAGTACTTC	CASSQVTGATAEQYF
TRBV7-2	TRBJ1-4	NA	NA	TGTGCCAGCAGCTCGGGATATGAAAAACTGTTTTTT	CASSSGYEKLFF